These 4 T cell receptor beta chains were all obtained from the same sample, sequenced in a study of CD8+ T cells in alopecia areata. Sequencing templates came from extracted RNA that was reverse transcribed into cDNA. Profiling relied on immunoSEQ multiplex PCR, and the TCRdb table lists in-frame clones only, not all of them. The repertoire holds around 160,000 clones, about 87% seen once, with about 15% in the top ten. The starting material was CD8+ T cells sorted from blood, obtained at week 0. The receptor set was obtained from a human donor with alopecia areata.

This clone appeared once. This chain connects TRBV27 to TRBJ2-7; 7 bases are shared with TRBD1. The CDR3 has 14 amino acids. The germline V gene has CDR1 MNHEY and CDR2 SMNVEV (reference sequence). V trimming: 2 bases; J trimming: 1 base; junction bases outside the gene matches: 2. CDR3 residues: CASSLPGQSYEQYF. Written as DNA, the CDR3 is TGTGCCAGCAGTTTACCGGGACAGTCCTACGAGCAGTACTTC.

The chain is built from TRBV19 and TRBJ2-3; 7 positions match TRBD2. The germline V gene has CDR1 LNHDA and CDR2 SQIVND (reference sequence). V lost 4 bases to trimming and J lost 1 base; unmatched junction nucleotides: 5. This CDR3 has 15 residues. CDR3 DNA sequence: TGTGCCAGTAGTACGGCCCTAGCGGGCACAGATACGCAGTATTTT. This codes for CASSTALAGTDTQYF.

J is TRBJ2-7 and V is TRBV30; D is ambiguous. V was cut by 0 bases and J by 3 bases, with 6 bases left in between. Germline V gene lookup returns CDR1 GTSNPN and CDR2 SVGIG (reference sequence). CDR3 size: 12 residues. The CDR3 protein is CAWSVTDYEQYF. The CDR3, as DNA: TGTGCCTGGAGTGTAACGGACTACGAGCAGTACTTC.

The rearrangement uses TRBV5-1 and TRBJ2-2; no definite D call. V shed 0 bases and J shed 2 bases, with 5 bases lying between them. Germline V lookup: CDR1 SGHRS, CDR2 YFSETQ. CDR3 length: 14 amino acids. The DNA of the CDR3 is TGCGCCAGCAGCTTGGAGACTAACACCGGGGAGCTGTTTTTT. This sequence encodes CASSLETNTGELFF.